The rows below give T cell receptor beta chains drawn from one sample of a study of OX40 agonist ivuxolimab in advanced cancers. Assay: immunoSEQ multiplex PCR; the TCRdb copy retains only in-frame clones and omits some. The sample lists 60,000 to 100,000 clones, approximately 95% occurring once. Sample: CD4+ or CD8+ T cells sorted from blood, taken in a trial of the OX40 agonist ivuxolimab. The source of these receptors is an adult with an advanced solid tumor such as melanoma, head and neck, liver or kidney cancer. CDR3s include the opening cysteine and the closing phenylalanine or tryptophan. D genes are given only for firm matches. Size is omitted from some rows. Given values are once, few, many or a class for expanded clones.

D gene | CDR3 length | J gene | V gene | clone size | CDR3 DNA | CDR3 protein
TRBD2 | 14 | TRBJ2-7 | TRBV15 | - | TGTGCCACCCAAATCCAGCGGGGGGAATACGAGCAGTACTTC | CATQIQRGEYEQYF
- | 16 | TRBJ1-1 | TRBV6-1 | - | TGTGCCATCAGTGCGAAGGACTGGATCGGGAACACTGAAGCTTTCTTT | CAISAKDWIGNTEAFF
TRBD2 | 15 | TRBJ2-1 | TRBV7-2 | - | TGTGCCAGCAGCTCAAGTGTGGCGGGAGGGGCTGAGCAGTTCTTC | CASSSSVAGGAEQFF
- | 16 | TRBJ1-1 | TRBV5-1 | once | TGCGCCAGCAGCCCGGAGGGGTGGATGTTGAACACTGAAGCTTTCTTT | CASSPEGWMLNTEAFF
- | 13 | TRBJ1-5 | TRBV11-2 | - | TGTGCCAGCAGCTTAAAAGGGACTCAGCCCCAGCATTTT | CASSLKGTQPQHF
- | 10 | TRBJ2-1 | TRBV7-9 | once | TGTGCCAGCAGCGTGGGGGAGCAGTTCTTC | CASSVGEQFF
- | 16 | TRBJ1-5 | TRBV23-1 | - | TGCGCCAGCAGTCAAGTGGAGAGCCAGAGCAATCAGCCCCAGCATTTT | CASSQVESQSNQPQHF
- | 14 | TRBJ1-3 | TRBV6-5 | once | TGTGCCAGCAGTTACTCGAGAAGTGGAAACACCATATATTTT | CASSYSRSGNTIYF
TRBD2 | 19 | TRBJ2-3 | TRBV7-2 | - | TGTGCCAGCAGCTTAGCCGTTTGGACTAGCGGGATGTTCACAGATACGCAGTATTTT | CASSLAVWTSGMFTDTQYF
- | 11 | TRBJ2-5 | TRBV6-5 | - | TGTGCCAGCAGCTCCCAAGAGACCCAGTACTTC | CASSSQETQYF
TRBD2 | 13 | TRBJ2-1 | TRBV10-2 | once | TGCGCCAGCAGGGTAGCGGGGGACAATGAGCAGTTCTTC | CASRVAGDNEQFF
- | 17 | TRBJ2-3 | TRBV4-3 | - | TGCGCCAGCAGCCAAGAGGGTGGGAGAGGGATCACAGATACGCAGTATTTT | CASSQEGGRGITDTQYF
TRBD2 | 15 | TRBJ2-1 | TRBV6-4 | - | TGTGCCAGCAGTGACACAGCGGGGGGTTTTAATGAGCAGTTCTTC | CASSDTAGGFNEQFF
- | 14 | TRBJ1-2 | TRBV19 | - | TGTGCCAGTAGTATAGGCAGACAGCCCTATGGCTACACCTTC | CASSIGRQPYGYTF
- | 11 | TRBJ1-1 | TRBV5-6 | few | TGTGCCAGCGCTCGAGGCGTTGAAGCTTTCTTT | CASARGVEAFF
TRBD1 | 16 | TRBJ1-1 | TRBV27 | - | TGTGCCAGCAGTTTATCGGGTTTCGACAGGGTATCTGAAGCTTTCTTT | CASSLSGFDRVSEAFF
- | 14 | TRBJ1-3 | TRBV10-3 | - | TGTGCCATCAGTGATCGGAGCTCTGGAAACACCATATATTTT | CAISDRSSGNTIYF
TRBD2 | 15 | TRBJ2-1 | TRBV6-6 | - | TGTGCCAGCAGTTATCTAAGCGGGAGCGGGAATGAGCAGTTCTTC | CASSYLSGSGNEQFF
- | 14 | TRBJ1-1 | TRBV29-1 | few | TGCAGCGTTGAAGAGGGGCAGGTAAACACTGAAGCTTTCTTT | CSVEEGQVNTEAFF
- | 13 | TRBJ1-2 | TRBV7-3 | - | TGTGCCAGCAGCATCCTGGGGGGTTATGGCTACACCTTC | CASSILGGYGYTF
- | 13 | TRBJ1-1 | TRBV7-9 | few | TGTGCCAGCAGCTTAAGGGGGGCAGCTGAAGCTTTCTTT | CASSLRGAAEAFF
TRBD1 | 13 | TRBJ1-1 | TRBV19 | - | TGTGCCAGTAGTACAGGGGGCTGGTCTGAAGCTTTCTTT | CASSTGGWSEAFF
- | 15 | TRBJ1-1 | TRBV19 | - | TGTGCCAGTAGTATAGATTTCGGTGTGAACACTGAAGCTTTCTTT | CASSIDFGVNTEAFF
- | 17 | TRBJ2-5 | TRBV4-3 | - | TGCGCCAGCAGCCAAGAGTTCAGCAGGGCCTCCGGGGAGACCCAGTACTTC | CASSQEFSRASGETQYF
TRBD1 | 14 | TRBJ1-5 | TRBV6-5 | - | TGTGCCAGCAGTGGCGACAGGGGGCTTAAGCCCCAGCATTTT | CASSGDRGLKPQHF
TRBD1 | 14 | TRBJ1-1 | TRBV27 | - | TGTGCCAGCAGCCCGGGACAGTCAAGGGCTGAAGCTTTCTTT | CASSPGQSRAEAFF
TRBD2 | 14 | TRBJ2-1 | TRBV27 | - | TGTGCCAGCAGTAGGAGGGAGGGCCTAAATGAGCAGTTCTTC | CASSRREGLNEQFF
- | 13 | TRBJ1-1 | TRBV9 | - | TGTGCCAGCAGCGTAGGGGGGTATACTGAAGCTTTCTTT | CASSVGGYTEAFF
- | 13 | TRBJ2-7 | TRBV4-1 | - | TGCGCCAGCAGCCATATTGACAGTGGCGAGCAGTACTTC | CASSHIDSGEQYF
- | 13 | TRBJ1-6 | TRBV27 | - | TGTGCCAGCAGGCAGGGAGGCAATTCACCCCTCCACTTT | CASRQGGNSPLHF
- | 16 | TRBJ2-6 | TRBV7-2 | - | TGTGCCAGCAGCCCCAGCGCGGGTTCTGGGGCCAACGTCCTGACTTTC | CASSPSAGSGANVLTF
TRBD1 | 17 | TRBJ2-3 | TRBV4-1 | - | TGCGCCAGCAGCCAAGAAGGGGGCAGGGTCGGAGGAGATACGCAGTATTTT | CASSQEGGRVGGDTQYF
- | 17 | TRBJ2-2 | TRBV29-1 | - | TGCAGCGTTGAAGGAGGACGGCAGGGGGAGGTAACCGGGGAGCTGTTTTTT | CSVEGGRQGEVTGELFF
- | 13 | TRBJ2-2 | TRBV5-4 | - | TGTGCCAGCAGGCAGTACAGCACCGGGGAGCTGTTTTTT | CASRQYSTGELFF
TRBD2 | 12 | TRBJ2-7 | TRBV2 | - | TGTGCCAGCAGCGGGGGGGACTGGGGGCAGTACTTC | CASSGGDWGQYF
TRBD2 | 18 | TRBJ2-3 | TRBV7-7 | - | TGTGCCAGCAGCTTAGAGAACCCGACTAGCGGGGGCACAGATACGCAGTATTTT | CASSLENPTSGGTDTQYF
- | 15 | TRBJ2-1 | TRBV27 | - | TGTGCCAGTAACAGGGTAGTAGGGACCTACAATGAGCAGTTCTTC | CASNRVVGTYNEQFF
TRBD1 | 13 | TRBJ2-7 | TRBV18 | - | TGTGCCAGCTCACCGGGACAGGGTGGTGAGCAGTACTTC | CASSPGQGGEQYF
TRBD1 | 14 | TRBJ2-5 | TRBV2 | - | TGTGCCAGCAGTCCCGACAGGGCCCAAGAGACCCAGTACTTC | CASSPDRAQETQYF
- | 15 | TRBJ1-6 | TRBV4-1 | once | TGCGCCAGCAGCCTTAGGGTGGACTTTAATTCACCCCTCCACTTT | CASSLRVDFNSPLHF
TRBD1 | 13 | TRBJ1-4 | TRBV27 | - | TGTGCCAGCAGTTTAAGCCCACAGGGGGGATTGTTTTTT | CASSLSPQGGLFF
- | 15 | TRBJ2-2 | TRBV19 | - | TGTGCCAGTAGTTGGACAGTGAAGAACACCGGGGAGCTGTTTTTT | CASSWTVKNTGELFF
- | 11 | TRBJ2-7 | TRBV6-6 | - | TGTGCCAGCAGCCTGGGGACAGAGCAGTACTTC | CASSLGTEQYF
- | 16 | TRBJ1-3 | TRBV5-1 | - | TGCGCCAGCAGCTCGACCCCGGGAAGCTCTGGAAACACCATATATTTT | CASSSTPGSSGNTIYF
TRBD2 | 15 | TRBJ2-5 | TRBV27 | - | TGTGCCAGCAGCGGGCCGCGGGGGGGGCCCGAGACCCAGTACTTC | CASSGPRGGPETQYF
- | 17 | TRBJ2-3 | TRBV11-3 | - | TGTGCCAGCAGCAAAGGAATCGGACCCCCTAGCACAGATACGCAGTATTTT | CASSKGIGPPSTDTQYF
- | 14 | TRBJ2-1 | TRBV10-1 | - | TGCGCCAGCAGTGAGAGGTCGGGGATTAGTGAGCAGTTCTTC | CASSERSGISEQFF
- | 16 | TRBJ1-3 | TRBV4-1 | - | TGCGCCAGCAGCCAAGAACCCGGAATCTCTGGAAACACCATATATTTT | CASSQEPGISGNTIYF
TRBD2 | 21 | TRBJ2-4 | TRBV4-1 | - | TGCGCCAGCAGCCAAGCCCTGAGGGGACTAGCGGGGGAACAAGCCAAAAACATTCAGTACTTC | CASSQALRGLAGEQAKNIQYF
TRBD1 | 15 | TRBJ2-1 | TRBV27 | - | TGTGCCAGCAGCCCCGGGACAGGGGGCTACAATGAGCAGTTCTTC | CASSPGTGGYNEQFF
TRBD1 | 14 | TRBJ1-6 | TRBV6-5 | - | TGTGCCAGCAGGACCGGGACAGGGGATTCACCCCTCCACTTT | CASRTGTGDSPLHF
TRBD2 | 15 | TRBJ2-7 | TRBV7-2 | - | TGTGCCAGCGTTCAGACTAGCGGTTCCTCCTACGAGCAGTACTTC | CASVQTSGSSYEQYF
- | 15 | TRBJ1-1 | TRBV15 | few | TGTGCCACCAGCAGACCGACAGGCGTAAACACTGAAGCTTTCTTT | CATSRPTGVNTEAFF
TRBD2 | 16 | TRBJ2-5 | TRBV5-4 | once | TGTGCCAGCAGCGTACTACTAGCGGGGGGCCATGAGACCCAGTACTTC | CASSVLLAGGHETQYF
- | 13 | TRBJ2-7 | TRBV27 | - | TGTGCCAGCAGTTCGAACCCGGAGCGCGAGCAGTACTTC | CASSSNPEREQYF
TRBD2 | 14 | TRBJ2-3 | TRBV27 | - | TGTGCCAGCAGTAGCGGGACCAGCACAGATACGCAGTATTTT | CASSSGTSTDTQYF
- | 15 | TRBJ1-2 | TRBV2 | - | TGTGCCAGCAGTGAGTTGGGATATACCCGCTATGGCTACACCTTC | CASSELGYTRYGYTF
- | 14 | TRBJ2-5 | TRBV7-3 | - | TGTGCCAGCAGCTGGGGCCGGGACAAAGAGACCCAGTACTTC | CASSWGRDKETQYF
- | 13 | TRBJ1-3 | TRBV19 | - | TGTGCCAGTAGTATTACCCGTGGAAACACCATATATTTT | CASSITRGNTIYF
TRBD2 | 14 | TRBJ2-7 | TRBV9 | - | TGTGCCAGCAGCGTACTAGCGGGCTCCTACGAGCAGTACTTC | CASSVLAGSYEQYF